The 31 T cell receptor beta chains reported below all come from one sample, sequenced in a study of Tregs in tolerant kidney transplant recipients (dated by TCRdb to about 2019). The label giving this sample's time point can be read as: blood sample drawn before combined kidney and bone marrow transplant. Library prep was done by the immunoSEQ multiplex PCR assay. The table comes from immuneACCESS by way of TCRdb, which keeps in-frame sequences with V and J called. Part of the clones is missing from these tables; in studies checked, under half for an unresolved V gene and the rest for unknown reasons. Within this sample are around 78,000 clones, with 85% to 95% of them counted one time only. The top ten clonotypes cover about 0.36% of the sample. The sequenced sample was Tregs from blood, obtained before the transplant. These receptors were obtained from a human donor who received a combined kidney and bone marrow transplant.

V and J are TRBV6-1 and TRBJ1-3; 7 bases are a match to TRBD1. Germline CDR1 MNHNS, CDR2 SASEGT. CDR3 length: 14 residues. Unmatched junction bases numbered 8, after V lost 4 bases and J lost 8 bases. The CDR3 here is CASSGDRIVDTIYF. CDR3 bases: TGTGCCAGCAGTGGGGACAGAATTGTAGACACCATATATTTT.

The rearrangement links TRBV28 to TRBJ2-5, with 13 bases fitting TRBD2. The CDR3 runs 17 residues. The germline gives CDR1 MDHEN, CDR2 SYDVKM. V lost 2 bases to trimming and J lost 5 bases; unmatched junction nucleotides: 8. CDR3 sequence: CASSLLGLAGALETQYF. The CDR3 DNA follows: TGTGCCAGCAGTTTACTTGGACTAGCGGGAGCTTTGGAGACCCAGTACTTC.

The chain is built from TRBV19 and TRBJ2-3; D is undetermined. Trimming shortened V by 3 bases and J by 0 bases, and 7 bases separated the two germline ends. CDR1 and CDR2 (germline): LNHDA, SQIVND (reference sequence). The CDR3 loop spans 14 amino acids. As DNA, the CDR3 is TGTGCCAGTAGTATTGGGCGGAGCACAGATACGCAGTATTTT. It codes for CASSIGRSTDTQYF.

The rearrangement uses TRBV7-9 and TRBJ1-2; no reliable D call. The germline CDR1 and CDR2 sequences are SEHNR and FQNEAQ (reference sequence). This CDR3 has 15 residues. The V end lost 5 bases, the J end lost 0 bases, and 13 bases lay between the germline ends. Written as DNA, the CDR3 is TGTGCCAGCAGCAGAGACTTACCAGCTAACTATGGCTACACCTTC. Protein sequence: CASSRDLPANYGYTF.

V gene TRBV19 combines with J gene TRBJ2-5; D not certain. There are 14 residues in the CDR3. Germline V CDR1 and CDR2: LNHDA, SQIVND (reference sequence). V dropped 1 base and J dropped 4 bases, with 10 bases sitting between them. CDR3 in DNA: TGTGCCAGTAGTATAGGCGTATTGAGAGAGACCCAGTACTTC. Protein product: CASSIGVLRETQYF.

The rearrangement uses TRBV18 and TRBJ2-6; 7 positions agree with TRBD1. CDR1 is KGHSH, CDR2 LQKENI, per germline. The CDR3 is made up of 19 amino acids. Losses at the gene ends were 3 bases for V and 1 base for J; bases not matched to a gene: 12. CDR3 region: CASSPVGQALTSGANVLTF. CDR3 DNA sequence: TGTGCCAGCTCACCTGTAGGACAGGCCCTCACGTCTGGGGCCAACGTCCTGACTTTC. Drawing the rest from reference TRBV18 and TRBJ2-6, the complete variable domain is NAGVMQNPRHLVRRRGQEARLRCSPMKGHSHVYWYRQLPEEGLKFMVYLQKENIIDESGMPKERFSAEFPKEGPSILRIQQVVRGDSAAYFCASSPVGQALTSGANVLTFGAGSRLTVL.

The chain has TRBV7-2 and TRBJ1-5; D remains ambiguous. Germline V gene lookup returns CDR1 SGHTA and CDR2 FQGNSA. The V end was cut by 1 base, the J end by 4 bases, with 8 bases between. The CDR3 runs to 14 residues. The CDR3 DNA reads TGTGCCAGCAGCTTAGAGGCATTTAATCAGCCCCAGCATTTT. It encodes CASSLEAFNQPQHF. Full variable domain (outside the CDR3, taken from reference TRBV7-2 and TRBJ1-5): GAGVSQSPSNKVTEKGKDVELRCDPISGHTALYWYRQSLGQGLEFLIYFQGNSAPDKSGLPSDRFSAERTGGSVSTLTIQRTQQEDSAVYLCASSLEAFNQPQHFGDGTRLSIL.

The genes are TRBV9 and TRBJ2-5; the D gene is possibly TRBD2 (6 bases). The CDR3 covers 14 residues. CDR1 is SGDLS and CDR2 is YYNGEE in the germline V gene. V dropped 4 bases and J dropped 5 bases, with 15 bases sitting between them. CDR3 DNA sequence: TGTGCCAGCAGCCACTCGGGGGTTCAGGAGACCCAGTACTTC. Its translation: CASSHSGVQETQYF.

This chain links TRBV9 with TRBJ2-7; 7 positions agree with TRBD2. Germline loops: CDR1 SGDLS, CDR2 YYNGEE. This CDR3 contains 16 residues. The J segment lost 4 bases and the V segment lost 3 bases, leaving 13 bases of the junction unmatched. The CDR3 sequence is CASSADPGTTFYEQYF. In nucleotides, the CDR3 is TGTGCCAGCAGCGCAGACCCCGGGACTACTTTTTACGAGCAGTACTTC.

V gene TRBV5-1 combines with J gene TRBJ2-2; 7 bases fit TRBD2. Germline V gives CDR1 SGHRS, CDR2 YFSETQ. This CDR3 is 16 amino acids long. Trimming at V came to 0 bases and at J to 1 base, leaving 3 bases not matched to a gene. CDR3 nucleotides: TGCGCCAGCAGCTTGGGGGCTAGCGGGAACACCGGGGAGCTGTTTTTT. It translates to CASSLGASGNTGELFF.

The chain couples TRBV6-5 to TRBJ2-6; D remains ambiguous. The V gene lost 7 bases and the J gene lost 2 bases, with 0 bases spanning the gap. Per germline, CDR1 MNHEY and CDR2 SVGAGI. The CDR3 runs 11 residues. The CDR3 nucleotides are TGTGCCAGCACTGGGGCCAACGTCCTGACTTTC. Its protein is CASTGANVLTF.

The J gene is TRBJ2-7, the V gene TRBV5-8, with 7 bases identical to TRBD1. The germline gives CDR1 SGHTS, CDR2 YDEGEE. V shed 1 base and J 0 bases; nucleotides not matched to a gene: 4. The CDR3 runs 15 residues. CDR3 sequence (DNA): TGTGCCAGCAGCTTGTGGGACAGCCGCTCCTACGAGCAGTACTTC. Amino acids: CASSLWDSRSYEQYF.

This clone was picked up a small number of times. Written as DNA, the CDR3 is TGCAGCGTTGAATTGGGTAGCGGGAGCGATGAGCAGTTCTTC. This gives the protein CSVELGSGSDEQFF. The V call is TRBV29-1, the J call TRBJ2-1; 9 nucleotides line up with TRBD2. The CDR3 length is 14 residues. Germline V gene data show CDR1 as SQVTM and CDR2 as ANQGSEA. Germline trimming cut 2 bases from V and 8 bases from J; bases unmatched to any gene: 7.

This clone was detected a few times. The rearrangement uses TRBV19 and TRBJ2-5, with a tentative D call TRBD1 (6 bases). The V end lost 3 bases, the J end lost 5 bases, and 13 bases lay between the germline ends. Looked up from germline, CDR1 is LNHDA and CDR2 is SQIVND (reference sequence). CDR3 size: 14 residues. CDR3 coding DNA: TGTGCCAGTAGTATCCGGGCAGGGGAGGAGACCCAGTACTTC. This gives the protein CASSIRAGEETQYF.

The CDR3 coding sequence is TGTGCCAGCAATACTCTCCGTGACAGGGGCGGACGAACTGAAGCTTTCTTT. Its protein is CASNTLRDRGGRTEAFF. The chain links TRBV28 to TRBJ1-1, with TRBD1 identical over 8 bases. The CDR3 runs 17 residues. From germline, CDR1 is MDHEN and CDR2 SYDVKM. The ends lost 7 bases at V and 5 bases at J; junction bases unmatched: 18.

The V and J genes are TRBV6-8 and TRBJ2-7, with D unclear. There are 13 residues in the CDR3. Trimming removed 6 bases at V and 2 bases at J, with 11 bases between. The germline gives CDR1 MNHGY, CDR2 SAAAGT. CDR3: CASRETGTYEQYF. The CDR3 region has the DNA TGTGCCAGCAGGGAGACGGGCACCTACGAGCAGTACTTC.

V usage is TRBV5-8 and J usage is TRBJ2-5; D is possibly TRBD1 or TRBD2 (5 bases each). In germline, CDR1 is SGHTS, CDR2 YDEGEE. The V end lost 2 bases, the J end lost 5 bases, and 19 bases lay between the germline ends. This CDR3 has 16 residues. CDR3 residues: CASSLGDGHARETQYF. The CDR3 bases are TGTGCCAGCAGCTTAGGGGACGGACATGCGCGGGAGACCCAGTACTTC.

V and J are TRBV4-1 and TRBJ2-1; 8 bases line up with TRBD2. The CDR3 covers 18 residues. Germline V CDR1 and CDR2: MGHRA, YSYEKL. Trimming removed 2 bases from V and 4 bases from J; junction bases left unmatched: 13. CDR3 sequence reads: CASSQREGGSTLYNEQFF. CDR3 DNA sequence: TGCGCCAGCAGCCAACGGGAGGGCGGGAGTACCCTTTACAATGAGCAGTTCTTC.

This clone showed up just a few times. V and J are TRBV6-6 and TRBJ1-3; D is undetermined. The germline V gene encodes CDR1 MNHNY and CDR2 SVGAGI (reference sequence). V dropped 4 bases and J dropped 4 bases, with 11 bases sitting between them. This CDR3 region has 14 residues. DNA of the CDR3: TGTGCCAGCAGTTCCCCCATCGCCGGAAACACCATATATTTT. This codes for CASSSPIAGNTIYF.

V and J are TRBV27 and TRBJ2-5; TRBD2 aligns across 11 bases. The closer fit of TRBJ2-7 to the DNA end suggests the J call may be wrong. Germline loops: CDR1 MNHEY, CDR2 SMNVEV (reference sequence). This CDR3 has 17 residues. As DNA, the CDR3 is TGTGCCAGCAGTTTATCGATGAGACTAGCGGGGCCGTACGAGCAGTACTTC. It is translated as CASSLSMRLAGPYEQYF.

The CDR3 here is CASSSSFYSNQPQHF. CDR3 coding DNA: TGTGCCAGCAGTTCGAGTTTTTATAGCAATCAGCCCCAGCATTTT. The chain uses TRBV28 and TRBJ1-5; D not resolved. V was pared by 4 bases and J by 0 bases, with 10 bases between. Germline-derived CDR1 and CDR2 are MDHEN and SYDVKM. The CDR3 sequence is 15 residues long.

The chain has TRBV6-5 and TRBJ2-7; 8 nucleotides line up with TRBD2. The J segment lost 3 bases and the V segment lost 6 bases, leaving 10 bases of the junction unmatched. In germline, CDR1 is MNHEY, CDR2 SVGAGI. The CDR3 loop spans 15 amino acids. As DNA, the CDR3 is TGTGCCAGCAGCCTCGGGGGGGGCTCGTACTACGAGCAGTACTTC. It encodes CASSLGGGSYYEQYF.

The V gene is TRBV9, the J gene TRBJ2-1, with D perhaps TRBD1 (5 bases). Germline CDR1 SGDLS, CDR2 YYNGEE. The V and J ends lost 3 bases and 2 bases respectively, with 15 bases between them. The CDR3 contains 16 residues. The CDR3 DNA reads TGTGCCAGCAGCGGACAGTTTCTAGGCCCCTACAATGAGCAGTTCTTC. This sequence encodes CASSGQFLGPYNEQFF.

This clone was detected once. This chain joins TRBV2 and TRBJ1-4, with D possibly matching TRBD1 (5 bases). Per the germline V gene, CDR1 is SNHLY and CDR2 is FYNNEI. The CDR3 is made up of 15 amino acids. Trimming pared 4 bases from V and 4 bases from J, leaving 13 bases between. The CDR3 nucleotides are TGTGCCAGCAGTGGGGATAGGGGTATTAATGAAAAACTGTTTTTT. It codes for CASSGDRGINEKLFF.

The chain combines TRBV19 with TRBJ1-5; the D gene is possibly TRBD1 (5 bases). Trimming shortened V by 3 bases and J by 6 bases, and 24 bases separated the two germline ends. This CDR3 contains 18 residues. Germline V gene sequence: CDR1 LNHDA, CDR2 SQIVND (reference sequence). The CDR3 DNA is TGTGCCAGTAGTATCGGTTTTTTGGTTACAGGTTGGGGTCAGCCCCAGCATTTT. It encodes CASSIGFLVTGWGQPQHF.

J is TRBJ2-3 and V is TRBV18; TRBD1 is a possible D gene (6 bases). V gave up 3 bases and J gave up 6 bases, with 22 bases separating them. CDR1 and CDR2 from the germline V gene are KGHSH and LQKENI. CDR3 length: 17 amino acids. The CDR3 DNA is TGTGCCAGCTCACCTTTCGGACAGAAAATGACCGTGGATACGCAGTATTTT. Protein product: CASSPFGQKMTVDTQYF.

The chain recombines TRBV5-1 with TRBJ2-7; 11 nucleotides line up with TRBD1. V was pared by 3 bases and J by 4 bases, with 6 bases of the junction left unmatched. The V gene's germline CDR1 is SGHRS and CDR2 YFSETQ. This CDR3 contains 15 residues. The CDR3 loop is CASSWGDRGSYEQYF. Here the CDR3 DNA reads TGCGCCAGCAGCTGGGGGGACAGGGGGTCATACGAGCAGTACTTC.

The table lists this clone with a few counts. The rearrangement joins TRBV18 to TRBJ2-5, with no clear D. Germline lookup yields CDR1 KGHSH and CDR2 LQKENI. The CDR3 covers 14 residues. V dropped 0 bases and J dropped 2 bases, with 7 bases sitting between them. This CDR3 is CASSPPHGQETQYF. In DNA, the CDR3 is TGTGCCAGCTCACCACCGCACGGTCAAGAGACCCAGTACTTC.

In this sample, this clone turned up once. V usage is TRBV30 and J usage is TRBJ2-7; TRBD1 is a possible D gene (6 bases). Trimming took off 1 base at V and 6 bases at J, with 22 bases between the two ends. In germline, CDR1 is GTSNPN, CDR2 SVGIG (reference sequence). The CDR3 extends over 16 amino acids. The CDR3 DNA reads as TGTGCCTGGAGTGCCCCTTTGCAGGGGCCGGTGAGCGAGCAGTACTTC. Amino acid sequence: CAWSAPLQGPVSEQYF.

V gene TRBV7-8 combines with J gene TRBJ1-5; 8 bases match TRBD1. The ends lost 5 bases at V and 2 bases at J; junction bases unmatched: 5. Germline-derived CDR1 and CDR2 are SGHVS and FQNEAQ. CDR3 length: 15 residues. The CDR3 sequence is CASSPDRAGNQPQHF. The CDR3 nucleotides are TGTGCCAGCAGCCCGGACAGGGCTGGCAATCAGCCCCAGCATTTT. Full variable domain (rest looked up from reference TRBV7-8 and TRBJ1-5): GAGVSQSPRYKVAKRGQDVALRCDPISGHVSLFWYQQALGQGPEFLTYFQNEAQLDKSGLPSDRFFAERPEGSVSTLKIQRTQQEDSAVYLCASSPDRAGNQPQHFGDGTRLSIL.

This chain connects TRBV15 to TRBJ2-1, with a weak D call TRBD2 (6 bases). V lost 4 bases to trimming and J lost 0 bases, with 16 bases between them. The length of the CDR3 is 17 residues. CDR1 is LNHNV, CDR2 YYDKDF, per germline (reference sequence). CDR3: CATSIHGRGSSYNEQFF. The CDR3 bases are TGTGCCACCAGCATCCATGGACGGGGGAGCTCCTACAATGAGCAGTTCTTC.